A selection of T cell receptor beta chains follows, all from one sample in a study of graft-versus-host responses after intestinal transplantation. Their antigens remain unidentified. Produced via immunoSEQ multiplex PCR; TCRdb's table is partial and in-frame only. The data show 20,000 to 25,000 clones, roughly four fifths seen once. Material: unstimulated CD8+ T cells sorted from spleen or lymph node cells, obtained before transplant. These receptors all come from a human donor who was the organ donor for an intestinal transplant. Each CDR3 is given with its conserved first and last residue. The D gene is left open where the match is weak. Rows give clone size only sometimes, using once, few, many, or a class for an expanded clone.

TRBV2	TRBD1	few	TRBJ2-7	CASSPDRDEQYF	TGTGCCAGCAGCCCCGACAGGGACGAGCAGTACTTC
TRBV27	TRBD1	few	TRBJ2-1	CASGQGAPNEQFF	TGTGCCAGTGGACAGGGGGCGCCCAATGAGCAGTTCTTC
TRBV5-4	TRBD2	.	TRBJ2-7	CASSLGYPSGTYEQYF	TGTGCCAGCAGCCTAGGGTATCCTAGCGGGACCTACGAGCAGTACTTC
TRBV4-1	.	.	TRBJ1-1	CASSQVAWSYPMNTEAFF	TGCGCCAGCAGCCAAGTCGCTTGGAGTTATCCGATGAACACTGAAGCTTTCTTT
TRBV13	.	.	TRBJ2-7	CASSLESYEQYF	TGTGCCAGCAGCTTAGAATCCTACGAGCAGTACTTC
TRBV7-6	.	.	TRBJ2-7	CASSLGPGVSYEQYF	TGTGCCAGCAGCTTAGGTCCAGGGGTGTCCTACGAGCAGTACTTC
TRBV4-3	.	.	TRBJ2-3	CASSQGDYSLSTDTQYF	TGCGCCAGCAGCCAGGGAGACTATAGCCTTAGCACAGATACGCAGTATTTT
TRBV30	.	.	TRBJ1-1	CAWSADGLNTEAFF	TGTGCCTGGAGTGCCGACGGGTTGAACACTGAAGCTTTCTTT
TRBV10-1	.	.	TRBJ1-1	CASSVRENTEAFF	TGCGCCAGCAGTGTACGCGAGAACACTGAAGCTTTCTTT
TRBV19	.	.	TRBJ1-1	CATSAATNTEAFF	TGTGCCACATCTGCGGCGACGAACACTGAAGCTTTCTTT
TRBV4-3	TRBD1	.	TRBJ2-1	CASSQEGSGGDEQFF	TGCGCCAGCAGCCAAGAGGGATCAGGGGGCGATGAGCAGTTCTTC
TRBV23-1	TRBD1	.	TRBJ2-7	CASIGTGVSYEQYF	TGCGCCAGCATTGGGACAGGGGTCTCCTACGAGCAGTACTTC